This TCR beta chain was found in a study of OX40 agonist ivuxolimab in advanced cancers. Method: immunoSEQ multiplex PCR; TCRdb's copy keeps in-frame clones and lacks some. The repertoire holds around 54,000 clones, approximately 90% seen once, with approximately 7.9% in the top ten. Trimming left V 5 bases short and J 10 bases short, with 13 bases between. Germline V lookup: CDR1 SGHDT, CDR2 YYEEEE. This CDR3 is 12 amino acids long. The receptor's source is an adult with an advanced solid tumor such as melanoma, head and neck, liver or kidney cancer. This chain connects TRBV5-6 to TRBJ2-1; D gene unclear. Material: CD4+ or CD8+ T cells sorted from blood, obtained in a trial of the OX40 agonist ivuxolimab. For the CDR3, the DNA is TGTGCCAGCAGTCCAGGTGCGGCAGAGCAGTTCTTC. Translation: CASSPGAAEQFF.